The 14 T cell receptor beta chains given below trace back to one sample, sequenced in a study of shared clonotypes between healthy human individuals. This table comes from immunoSEQ multiplex PCR, and its TCRdb copy is limited to in-frame clones, with some not included. The sample consists of approximately 2.5 million clones, around nine tenths of them appearing once. The sample consisted of naive CD4+ T cells sorted from blood. Indicated subset: CD45RA+ positively selected. Receptors were obtained from a man younger than 30 in good health.

V is TRBV6-1 and J is TRBJ2-5; D unclear. Trimming cost V 8 bases and J 0 bases, with 7 bases left between them. The CDR3 is 12 residues long. Germline V gene sequence: CDR1 MNHNS, CDR2 SASEGT. CDR3 residues: CASSVHQETQYF. The CDR3 DNA reads as TGTGCCAGCTCCGTACACCAAGAGACCCAGTACTTC.

This chain connects TRBV7-9 to TRBJ2-1, with TRBD1 identical over 9 bases. The CDR3 has 15 amino acids. In germline, CDR1 is SEHNR, CDR2 FQNEAQ (reference sequence). The ends lost 4 bases at V and 3 bases at J; junction bases unmatched: 4. The DNA of the CDR3 is TGTGCCAGCAGCTCCCGACAGGGGGGCTACAATGAGCAGTTCTTC. Protein: CASSSRQGGYNEQFF.

J is TRBJ1-2 and V is TRBV7-9; D is ambiguous. V shed 7 bases and J shed 6 bases, with 15 bases lying between them. Germline assignment: CDR1 SEHNR and CDR2 FQNEAQ (reference sequence). The CDR3 is 13 residues long. For the CDR3, the DNA is TGTGCCAGCACCAAAGAAATCGGCCATGGCTACACCTTC. This gives the protein CASTKEIGHGYTF. Supplemented by reference TRBV7-9 and TRBJ1-2, the full variable domain reads DTGVSQNPRHKITKRGQNVTFRCDPISEHNRLYWYRQTLGQGPEFLTYFQNEAQLEKSRLLSDRFSAERPKGSFSTLEIQRTEQGDSAMYLCASTKEIGHGYTFGSGTRLTVV.

V usage is TRBV5-1 and J usage is TRBJ2-3; TRBD1 matches 9 bases. CDR3 length equals 16 residues. From germline, CDR1 is SGHRS and CDR2 YFSETQ. V was clipped by 0 bases and J by 4 bases; unmatched bases: 6. The CDR3 loop is CASSLGGTGRPDTQYF. In DNA, the CDR3 is TGCGCCAGCAGCTTGGGTGGGACAGGGCGACCAGATACGCAGTATTTT. The full variable domain, rest sourced from reference TRBV5-1 and TRBJ2-3, is KAGVTQTPRYLIKTRGQQVTLSCSPISGHRSVSWYQQTPGQGLQFLFEYFSETQRNKGNFPGRFSGRQFSNSRSEMNVSTLELGDSALYLCASSLGGTGRPDTQYFGPGTRLTVL.

The CDR3 nucleotides read TGTGCCAGCAGCTTAGAGTCAGTACCGACAGCAACTAATGAAAAACTGTTTTTT. This translates into CASSLESVPTATNEKLFF. V gene TRBV7-9 combines with J gene TRBJ1-4; TRBD1 might be the D (5 bases). CDR1 SEHNR and CDR2 FQNEAQ come from the germline V gene (reference sequence). The V gene lost 1 base and the J gene lost 0 bases, with 15 bases spanning the gap. The CDR3 covers 18 residues.

This chain uses TRBV27 with TRBJ2-4, with 7 bases that match TRBD2. J was trimmed by 0 bases and V by 1 base; bases with no gene match: 12. Germline-derived CDR1 and CDR2 are MNHEY and SMNVEV (reference sequence). This CDR3 spans 19 amino acids. CDR3 sequence: CASSLFGGVWGGAKNIQYF. CDR3 coding DNA: TGTGCCAGCAGTTTATTCGGCGGGGTTTGGGGGGGAGCCAAAAACATTCAGTACTTC.

V is TRBV11-2 and J is TRBJ2-3, with D tentatively TRBD2 (7 bases). V shed 4 bases and J shed 3 bases, with 17 bases lying between them. CDR3 length: 16 amino acids. From germline, CDR1 is SGHAT and CDR2 FQNNGV. The chain's CDR3 is CASSSFKRGGTDTQYF. CDR3 bases: TGTGCCAGCAGCTCTTTTAAGAGGGGGGGAACAGATACGCAGTATTTT.

J is TRBJ2-3 and V is TRBV5-1; a weak D match, TRBD2 (6 bases). CDR1 and CDR2 (germline): SGHRS, YFSETQ. The CDR3 sequence is 14 residues long. Trimming removed 4 bases at V and 2 bases at J, with 11 bases between. CDR3 DNA sequence: TGCGCCAGCAGCGTCGGGAGCGCCACAGATACGCAGTATTTT. Encoded protein: CASSVGSATDTQYF.

The V gene is TRBV11-2, the J gene TRBJ2-7; tentatively, D is TRBD1 (6 bases). CDR3 length: 14 amino acids. V shed 0 bases and J shed 2 bases, with 8 bases lying between them. CDR1 is SGHAT, CDR2 FQNNGV, per germline. The CDR3 sequence is CASSLDGQTYEQYF. CDR3 in DNA: TGTGCCAGCAGCTTAGATGGACAGACCTACGAGCAGTACTTC.

A note on this clone: This sample also contains other DNA sequences that code for the same CDR3. This chain joins TRBV5-6 and TRBJ2-2, with a tentative D call TRBD1 (6 bases). Germline V gene sequence: CDR1 SGHDT, CDR2 YYEEEE. The V end was cut by 2 bases, the J end by 0 bases, with 8 bases between. This CDR3 is 15 amino acids long. As DNA, the CDR3 is TGTGCCAGCAGCTTTTCAGGGGCGAACACCGGGGAGCTGTTTTTT. Translated: CASSFSGANTGELFF.

The table lists this clone with a count of one. The chain joins TRBV29-1 to TRBJ2-1, with 10 bases matching TRBD2. This CDR3 contains 16 residues. CDR1 and CDR2 from the germline V gene are SQVTM and ANQGSEA. With 1 base clipped from V and 5 bases from J, the junction kept 8 bases outside the gene matches. CDR3 sequence: CSVEGALAGDDNEQFF. CDR3 DNA sequence: TGCAGCGTTGAAGGAGCTCTAGCGGGGGACGACAATGAGCAGTTCTTC.

The chain employs TRBV19 and TRBJ1-5; the D is unclear. Trimming pared 4 bases from V and 0 bases from J, leaving 16 bases between. CDR3 size: 17 residues. Germline values: CDR1 LNHDA, CDR2 SQIVND (reference sequence). This CDR3 is CASSTTVPINSNQPQHF. CDR3 nucleotide sequence: TGTGCCAGTAGTACGACGGTCCCTATCAATAGCAATCAGCCCCAGCATTTT.

V gene TRBV7-9 combines with J gene TRBJ2-2; 8 bases fit TRBD1. The CDR3 consists of 13 residues. Germline loops: CDR1 SEHNR, CDR2 FQNEAQ (reference sequence). V lost 5 bases, J lost 7 bases, and 3 bases stayed unmatched. The CDR3 reads CASSPGGFGELFF. CDR3 sequence (DNA): TGTGCCAGCAGCCCAGGGGGCTTCGGGGAGCTGTTTTTT.

The chain is built from TRBV5-1 and TRBJ1-4, with D possibly matching TRBD1 (6 bases). Germline loops: CDR1 SGHRS, CDR2 YFSETQ. Trimming cost V 3 bases and J 5 bases, with 17 bases left between them. The CDR3 totals 16 residues. The CDR3 region is CASSSTYSQGNEKLFF. The CDR3 DNA reads as TGCGCCAGCAGCTCCACCTACAGCCAGGGGAATGAAAAACTGTTTTTT.